A selection of T cell receptor beta chains follows, all from one sample in a study of cytomegalovirus exposure and HLA in healthy donors. Using immunoSEQ multiplex PCR, the repertoire was profiled, and TCRdb retains in-frame clones only, with some absent. Counted here are about 90,000 clones, more than 60% occurring once; the ten biggest clones make up about 1.9%. The specimen sequenced was PBMCs. The receptors originated from a boy aged 5-17 years in good health and CMV-seronegative. CDR3s leave out the opening cysteine and the closing phenylalanine or tryptophan.

J: TRBJ1-4; length: 11; V: TRBV7-2; CDR3: ASSLGQVEKLF
J: TRBJ2-7; length: 14; V: TRBV5-8; CDR3: ASSLFRHSSSYEQY
J: TRBJ2-3; length: 13; V: TRBV6-4; CDR3: ASSGQGSSGDTQY
J: TRBJ1-2; length: 13; V: TRBV10-3; CDR3: AISDRGPTNYGYT
J: TRBJ2-7; length: 11; V: TRBV10-3; CDR3: ASTGQGDYEQY
J: TRBJ1-2; length: 13; V: TRBV28; CDR3: ASSGQGITNYGYT
J: TRBJ1-1; length: 10; V: TRBV29-1; CDR3: SALQQGFKAF
J: TRBJ2-3; length: 12; V: TRBV6-5; CDR3: ASSYGPFTDTQY
J: TRBJ2-7; length: 13; V: TRBV7-9; CDR3: ASSLAQDRANEQY
J: TRBJ2-1; length: 11; V: TRBV6-5; CDR3: ASSYEEYNEQF
J: TRBJ2-7; length: 11; V: TRBV5-4; CDR3: ASSLKGGHEQY
J: TRBJ2-7; length: 11; V: TRBV7-9; CDR3: ASSDRRVYEQY
J: TRBJ2-7; length: 12; V: TRBV13; CDR3: ASSSRDSSYEQY
J: TRBJ1-4; length: 10; V: TRBV5-5; CDR3: ASSSSNEKLF
J: TRBJ1-5; length: 11; V: TRBV4-2; CDR3: ASSQDRVQPQH